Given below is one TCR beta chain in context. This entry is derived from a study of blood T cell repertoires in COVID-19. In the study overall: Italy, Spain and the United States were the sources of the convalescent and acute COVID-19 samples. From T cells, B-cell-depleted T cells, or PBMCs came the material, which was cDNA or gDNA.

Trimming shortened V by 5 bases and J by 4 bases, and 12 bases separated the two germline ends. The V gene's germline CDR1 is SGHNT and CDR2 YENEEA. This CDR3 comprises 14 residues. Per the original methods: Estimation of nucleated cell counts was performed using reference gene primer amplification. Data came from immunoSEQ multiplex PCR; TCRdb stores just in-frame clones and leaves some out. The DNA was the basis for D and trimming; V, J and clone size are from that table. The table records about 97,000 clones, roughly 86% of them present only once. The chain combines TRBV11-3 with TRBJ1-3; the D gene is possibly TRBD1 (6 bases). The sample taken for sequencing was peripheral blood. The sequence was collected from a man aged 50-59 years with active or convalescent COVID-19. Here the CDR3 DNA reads TGTGCCAGCAGCACGGGCAGGGGAGGAAACACCATATATTTT. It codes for CASSTGRGGNTIYF.